The 13 T cell receptor beta chains below were found in one sample sequenced in a study of Graves' ophthalmopathy and Graves' hyperthyroidism. The authors amplified TCR beta CDR3 regions, and they did so from RNA transcripts for repertoire sequencing. First-round RT-PCR with HTBI primers preceded a second-round multiplex PCR. TCRdb used MiXCR to reprocess the multiplex PCR reads, holding one entry per CDR3 protein. In the table there are 35,000 to 50,000 distinct CDR3 sequences, around half of which are singletons. The sequenced sample was peripheral blood. The receptors come from an adult woman with stable Graves' hyperthyroidism.

This clonotype was counted ten times or more. The gene calls are TRBV4-1 and TRBJ1-6, with D possibly being TRBD1 (6 bases). V lost 6 bases, J lost 8 bases, and 14 bases lay in between. In germline, CDR1 is MGHRA, CDR2 YSYEKL. This CDR3 is 14 amino acids long. CDR3 nucleotide sequence: TGCGCCAGCAGTCGACGGACAGAAGATTCACCCCTCCACTTT. Its translation is CASSRRTEDSPLHF.

The CDR3 sequence: CASSEEADPLNTEAFF. In nucleotides, the CDR3 is TGCGCCAGCAGTGAGGAGGCAGACCCCCTGAACACTGAAGCTTTCTTT. The chain joins TRBV10-2 to TRBJ1-1; D is undetermined. The germline V gene encodes CDR1 WSHSY and CDR2 SAAADI. This CDR3 region has 16 residues. V was shortened by 2 bases and J by 0 bases, with 13 bases between the two germline ends.

The sample holds many counts of this clonotype. This chain connects TRBV7-2 to TRBJ2-7; TRBD1 matches at 8 bases. Germline V gene lookup returns CDR1 SGHTA and CDR2 FQGNSA. Unmatched junction bases numbered 4, after V lost 3 bases and J lost 0 bases. The CDR3 has 15 residues. Written as DNA, the CDR3 is TGTGCCAGCAGCTTCGCGACAGGGGTCTCCTACGAGCAGTACTTC. Protein sequence: CASSFATGVSYEQYF.

This clonotype has at least ten counts. The gene calls are TRBV11-2 and TRBJ1-2; 9 bases agree with TRBD1. V shed 5 bases, J shed 2 bases, and the junction held 6 bases outside the gene matches. CDR1 is SGHAT and CDR2 is FQNNGV in the germline V gene. The CDR3 runs 15 residues. The CDR3 DNA reads as TGTGCCAGCAGCCGATACAGGGGGCGAAACTATGGCTACACCTTC. It encodes CASSRYRGRNYGYTF.

This clonotype was detected many times. The chain recombines TRBV5-1 with TRBJ2-7, with TRBD2 identical over 14 bases. Germline V gene data show CDR1 as SGHRS and CDR2 as YFSETQ. The CDR3 spans 14 residues. Trimming at V came to 7 bases and at J to 5 bases, leaving 5 bases not matched to a gene. This chain's CDR3 is CASRPGLAGDEQYF. CDR3 DNA sequence: TGCGCCAGCCGCCCGGGACTAGCGGGAGACGAGCAGTACTTC.

In its sample, this clonotype is medium-sized. This rearrangement joins TRBV7-9 to TRBJ1-2; D not resolved. The CDR3 is 13 residues long. V lost 4 bases and J lost 8, with 14 bases in between. The V gene's germline CDR1 is SEHNR and CDR2 FQNEAQ (reference sequence). The CDR3 here is CASSSTGYGGYTF. The CDR3 DNA reads TGTGCCAGCAGCTCGACGGGATATGGGGGCTACACCTTC. Supplemented by reference TRBV7-9 and TRBJ1-2, the full variable domain reads DTGVSQNPRHKITKRGQNVTFRCDPISEHNRLYWYRQTLGQGPEFLTYFQNEAQLEKSRLLSDRFSAERPKGSFSTLEIQRTEQGDSAMYLCASSSTGYGGYTFGSGTRLTVV.

The sample holds many counts of this clonotype. The gene calls are TRBV10-2 and TRBJ1-2; D not resolved. The germline V gene encodes CDR1 WSHSY and CDR2 SAAADI. V was trimmed by 0 bases and J by 4 bases, leaving 0 bases between them. There are 11 residues in the CDR3. The DNA of the CDR3 is TGCGCCAGCAGTGAGTCCTATGGCTACACCTTC. This gives the protein CASSESYGYTF.

The CDR3, as DNA: TGTGCCACCAGTGATTTGACAGGGGATGGCAATCAGCCCCAGCATTTT. Amino acids: CATSDLTGDGNQPQHF. The chain carries TRBV24-1 and TRBJ1-5; 7 bases are shared with TRBD1. The CDR3 extends over 16 amino acids. Germline V gene data show CDR1 as KGHDR and CDR2 as SFDVKD. J gave up 2 bases and V 0 bases, and 3 bases lay outside the gene matches.

In the case of this clonotype: One end of the junction varies from germline; a read error may be responsible. The DNA of the CDR3 is TGTGCCAGCAACCCTACGTTGGACAGGAAGAACACTGGAGCTTTCTTT. Translated, it gives CASNPTLDRKNTGAFF. The chain recombines TRBV6-6 with TRBJ1-1; TRBD1 matches 7 bases. There are 16 residues in the CDR3. The germline CDR1 and CDR2 sequences are MNHNY and SVGAGI (reference sequence).

Written as DNA, the CDR3 is TGCAGCGTTGGTCGGACGGAAGGGGACACTGAAGCTTTCTTT. This sequence encodes CSVGRTEGDTEAFF. The chain recombines TRBV29-1 with TRBJ1-1; the D gene is possibly TRBD1 (5 bases). Trimming took off 4 bases at V and 3 bases at J, with 15 bases between the two ends. The CDR3 is made up of 14 amino acids. CDR1 SQVTM and CDR2 ANQGSEA come from the germline V gene.

This chain joins TRBV7-2 and TRBJ1-2; D might be TRBD1 (5 bases). This CDR3 region has 16 residues. CDR1 is SGHTA and CDR2 is FQGNSA in the germline V gene. The V gene lost 1 base and the J gene lost 2 bases, with 14 bases spanning the gap. The CDR3 nucleotides read TGTGCCAGCAGCTTAGGGGGGGGATCTTACAACTATGGCTACACCTTC. It codes for CASSLGGGSYNYGYTF.

The chain is built from TRBV20-1 and TRBJ2-7, with a possible D match to TRBD2 (6 bases). The V end was cut by 2 bases, the J end by 2 bases, with 10 bases between. The CDR3 has 13 amino acids. Germline V lookup: CDR1 DFQATT, CDR2 SNEGSKA (reference sequence). In DNA, the CDR3 is TGCAGTGCTAGACGGCTAGCGACCTACGAGCAGTACTTC. This sequence encodes CSARRLATYEQYF.

The chain links TRBV24-1 to TRBJ2-2; 8 nucleotides align to TRBD1. The CDR3 extends over 15 amino acids. The V segment lost 7 bases and the J segment 1 base; nucleotides outside the gene matches: 4. Per the germline V gene, CDR1 is KGHDR and CDR2 is SFDVKD. The CDR3 DNA sequence: TGTGCCACCAGCCCGGGGACAGGGAACACCGGGGAGCTGTTTTTT. Amino acids: CATSPGTGNTGELFF.